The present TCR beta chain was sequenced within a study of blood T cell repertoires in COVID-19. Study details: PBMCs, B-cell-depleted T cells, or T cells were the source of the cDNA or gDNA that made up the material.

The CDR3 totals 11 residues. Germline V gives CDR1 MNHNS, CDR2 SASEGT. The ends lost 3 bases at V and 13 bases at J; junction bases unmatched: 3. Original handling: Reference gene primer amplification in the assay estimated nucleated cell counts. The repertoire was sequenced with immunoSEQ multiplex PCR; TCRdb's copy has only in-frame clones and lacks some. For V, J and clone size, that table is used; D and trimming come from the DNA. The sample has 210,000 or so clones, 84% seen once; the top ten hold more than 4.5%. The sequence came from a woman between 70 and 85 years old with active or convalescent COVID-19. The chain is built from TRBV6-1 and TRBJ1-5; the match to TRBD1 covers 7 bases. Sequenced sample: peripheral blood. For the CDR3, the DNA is TGTGCCAGCAGTGACCGGGACAGTCAGCATTTT. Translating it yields CASSDRDSQHF.